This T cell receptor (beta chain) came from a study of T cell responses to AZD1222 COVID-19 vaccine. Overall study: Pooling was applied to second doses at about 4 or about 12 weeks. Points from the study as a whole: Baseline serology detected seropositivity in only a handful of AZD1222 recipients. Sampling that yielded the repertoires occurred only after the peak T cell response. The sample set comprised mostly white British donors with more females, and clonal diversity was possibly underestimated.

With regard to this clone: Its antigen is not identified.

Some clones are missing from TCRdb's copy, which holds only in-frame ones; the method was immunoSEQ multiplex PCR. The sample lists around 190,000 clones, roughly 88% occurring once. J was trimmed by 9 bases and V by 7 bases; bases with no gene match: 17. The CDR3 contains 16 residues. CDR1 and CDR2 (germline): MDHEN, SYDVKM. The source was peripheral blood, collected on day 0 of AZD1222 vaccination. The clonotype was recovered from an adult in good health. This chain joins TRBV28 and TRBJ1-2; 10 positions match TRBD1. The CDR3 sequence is CASNGDTRDRGWSYTF. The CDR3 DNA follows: TGTGCCAGCAACGGGGATACCCGGGACAGGGGTTGGAGCTACACCTTC.